The clone carrying this T cell receptor beta chain was found a few times. The sample belongs to a study of blood T cell repertoires in COVID-19. This CDR3 is built from 14 residues. Looked up from germline, CDR1 is LNHDA and CDR2 is SQIVND (reference sequence). V shed 5 bases and J 4 bases; nucleotides not matched to a gene: 5. Produced via immunoSEQ multiplex PCR; TCRdb's table is partial and in-frame only. This sample has about 160,000 clones; roughly 90% occur once, and the top ten carry 6.5% to 8.5%. The V call is TRBV19, the J call TRBJ1-5; 7 positions match TRBD1. Sequenced: PBMCs or T cells enriched from blood (not recorded which). This TCR was recovered from a woman aged 45-60 years who had recovered from COVID-19. The CDR3 reads CASSYQGENQPQHF. CDR3 nucleotide sequence: TGTGCCAGTAGTTATCAGGGGGAAAATCAGCCCCAGCATTTT. The variable domain in full, completed from reference TRBV19 and TRBJ1-5, reads DGGITQSPKYLFRKEGQNVTLSCEQNLNHDAMYWYRQDPGQGLRLIYYSQIVNDFQKGDIAEGYSVSREKKESFPLTVTSAQKNPTAFYLCASSYQGENQPQHFGDGTRLSIL.